This TCR beta chain was obtained from a study of beta chain features in type 1 diabetes. In the study overall: All samples together contributed 100 million to 120 million sorted cells for examination.

Deletions cut 0 bases from V and 2 bases from J, with 11 bases between. The CDR3 runs 15 residues. CDR1 SGHRS and CDR2 YFSETQ come from the germline V gene. Expressed TCRB transcripts were sequenced because the entire RNA isolate underwent reverse transcription. The assay was immunoSEQ multiplex PCR, and TCRdb's table has in-frame clones only and misses some. The sample holds around 150,000 clones; about a tenth are singletons and the top ten take more than 0.4%. This clone was seen more than once but under ten times. Its specificity is not known. Study-level points and caveats: Patients with Type 1 diabetes showed moderately but significantly shorter TCRB CDR3s in all four CD4+ subsets. Insertion counts at VDJ junctions were lower in type 1 diabetes patients, who also showed more deletions there.

This clonotype was sampled from a man aged 30 to 45 with type 1 diabetes. Sequencing was carried out using central memory CD4+ T cells from blood. J is TRBJ2-5 and V is TRBV5-1; weak D call: TRBD2 (5 bases). DNA of the CDR3: TGCGCCAGCAGCTTGGTGCCGGGAAGGCAAGAGACCCAGTACTTC. This sequence encodes CASSLVPGRQETQYF.